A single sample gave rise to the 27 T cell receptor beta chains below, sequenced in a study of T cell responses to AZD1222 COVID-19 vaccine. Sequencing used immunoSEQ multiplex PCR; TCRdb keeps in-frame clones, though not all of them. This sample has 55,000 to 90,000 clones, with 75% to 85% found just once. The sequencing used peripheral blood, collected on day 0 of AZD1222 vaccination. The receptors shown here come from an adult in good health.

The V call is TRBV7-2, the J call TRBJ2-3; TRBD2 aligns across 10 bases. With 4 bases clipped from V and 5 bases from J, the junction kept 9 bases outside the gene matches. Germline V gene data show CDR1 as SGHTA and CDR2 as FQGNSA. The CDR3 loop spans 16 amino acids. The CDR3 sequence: CASSSLKRGGRDTQYF. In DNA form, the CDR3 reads TGTGCCAGCAGCTCCCTCAAGCGGGGGGGGCGAGATACGCAGTATTTT.

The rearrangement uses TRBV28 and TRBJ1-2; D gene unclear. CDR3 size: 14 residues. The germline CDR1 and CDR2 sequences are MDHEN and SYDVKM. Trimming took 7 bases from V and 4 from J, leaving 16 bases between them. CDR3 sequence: CASNSRRRSYGYTF. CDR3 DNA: TGTGCCAGCAACAGCAGGAGAAGGAGCTATGGCTACACCTTC.

CDR3 DNA: TGTGCCAGCAGCGTAGGGACCCTAGCGGGGGGGCGAGCGGATGAGCAGTTCTTC. Protein sequence: CASSVGTLAGGRADEQFF. This chain joins TRBV9 and TRBJ2-1; TRBD2 matches at 12 bases. Germline CDR1 reads SGDLS; CDR2 reads YYNGEE. V lost 0 bases, J lost 8 bases, and 12 bases stayed unmatched. The length of the CDR3 is 18 residues.

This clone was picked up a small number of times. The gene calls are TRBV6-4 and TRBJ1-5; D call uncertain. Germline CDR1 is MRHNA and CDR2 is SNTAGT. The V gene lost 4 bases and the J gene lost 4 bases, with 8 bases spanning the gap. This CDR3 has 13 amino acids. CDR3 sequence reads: CASSVSENQPQHF. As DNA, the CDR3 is TGTGCCAGCAGTGTGAGCGAAAATCAGCCCCAGCATTTT.

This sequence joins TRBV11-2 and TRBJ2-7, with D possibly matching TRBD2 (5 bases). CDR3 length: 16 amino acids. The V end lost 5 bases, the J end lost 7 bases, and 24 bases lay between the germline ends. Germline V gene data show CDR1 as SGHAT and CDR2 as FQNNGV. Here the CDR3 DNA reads TGTGCCAGCAGCCCCCTGGAGGTTAGGTTTGGATCTGAGCAGTACTTC. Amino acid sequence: CASSPLEVRFGSEQYF.

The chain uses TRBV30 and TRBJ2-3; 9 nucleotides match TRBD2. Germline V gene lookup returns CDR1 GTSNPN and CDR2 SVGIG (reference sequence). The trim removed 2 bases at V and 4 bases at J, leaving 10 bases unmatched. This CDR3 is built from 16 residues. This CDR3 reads CAWSFQVSGGADTQYF. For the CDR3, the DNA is TGTGCCTGGAGTTTCCAGGTTAGCGGGGGTGCAGATACGCAGTATTTT.

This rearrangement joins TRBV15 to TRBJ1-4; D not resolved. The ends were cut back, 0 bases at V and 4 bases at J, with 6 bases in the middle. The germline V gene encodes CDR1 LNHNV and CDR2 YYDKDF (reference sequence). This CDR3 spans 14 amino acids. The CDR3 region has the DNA TGTGCCACCAGCAGAGAGGGCAGTAATGAAAAACTGTTTTTT. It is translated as CATSREGSNEKLFF. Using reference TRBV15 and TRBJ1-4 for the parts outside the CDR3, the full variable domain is DAMVIQNPRYQVTQFGKPVTLSCSQTLNHNVMYWYQQKSSQAPKLLFHYYDKDFNNEADTPDNFQSRRPNTSFCFLDIRSPGLGDTAMYLCATSREGSNEKLFFGSGTQLSVL.

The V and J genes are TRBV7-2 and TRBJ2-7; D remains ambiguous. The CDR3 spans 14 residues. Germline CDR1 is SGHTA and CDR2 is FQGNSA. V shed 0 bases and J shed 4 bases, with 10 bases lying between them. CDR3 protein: CASSLAQGLYEQYF. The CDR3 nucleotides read TGTGCCAGCAGCTTAGCGCAAGGATTGTACGAGCAGTACTTC.

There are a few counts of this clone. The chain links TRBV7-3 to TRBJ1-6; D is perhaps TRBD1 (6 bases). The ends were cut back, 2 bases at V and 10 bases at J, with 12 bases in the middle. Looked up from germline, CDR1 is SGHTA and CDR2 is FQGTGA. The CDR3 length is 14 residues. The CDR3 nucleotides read TGTGCCAGCAGCTTACAGGGTGGGGGCTCACCCCTCCACTTT. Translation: CASSLQGGGSPLHF.

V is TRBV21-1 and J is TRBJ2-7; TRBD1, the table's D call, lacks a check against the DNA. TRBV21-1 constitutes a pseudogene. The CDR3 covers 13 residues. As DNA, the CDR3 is TGTGCCAGCAGCGCACAAGACAGGGACGAGCAGTACTTC. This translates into CASSAQDRDEQYF.

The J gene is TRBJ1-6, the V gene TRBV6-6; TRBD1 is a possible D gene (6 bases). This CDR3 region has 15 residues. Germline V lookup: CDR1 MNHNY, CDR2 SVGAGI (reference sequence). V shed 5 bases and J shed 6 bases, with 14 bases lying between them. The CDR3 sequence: CASSTWTAANSPLHF. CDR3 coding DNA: TGTGCCAGCAGTACCTGGACAGCCGCTAATTCACCCCTCCACTTT.

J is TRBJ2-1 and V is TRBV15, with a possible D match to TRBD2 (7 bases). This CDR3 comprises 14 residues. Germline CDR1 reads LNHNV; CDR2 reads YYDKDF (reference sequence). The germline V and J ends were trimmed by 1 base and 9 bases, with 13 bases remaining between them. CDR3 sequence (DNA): TGTGCCACCAGCAGAGCTTGGGGGGGCGTTGAGCAGTTCTTC. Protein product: CATSRAWGGVEQFF.

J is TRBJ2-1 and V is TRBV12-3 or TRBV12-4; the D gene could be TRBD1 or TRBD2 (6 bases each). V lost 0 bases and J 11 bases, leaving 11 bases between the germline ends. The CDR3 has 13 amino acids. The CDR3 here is CASSLAVGGKQFF. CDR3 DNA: TGTGCCAGCAGTTTAGCGGTGGGGGGCAAGCAGTTCTTC.

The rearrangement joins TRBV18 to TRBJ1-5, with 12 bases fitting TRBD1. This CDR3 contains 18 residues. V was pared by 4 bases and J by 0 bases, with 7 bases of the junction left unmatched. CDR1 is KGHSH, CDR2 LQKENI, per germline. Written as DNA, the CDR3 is TGTGCCAGCTCACAAGGGACAGGGGGCAAGTATAGCAATCAGCCCCAGCATTTT. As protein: CASSQGTGGKYSNQPQHF.

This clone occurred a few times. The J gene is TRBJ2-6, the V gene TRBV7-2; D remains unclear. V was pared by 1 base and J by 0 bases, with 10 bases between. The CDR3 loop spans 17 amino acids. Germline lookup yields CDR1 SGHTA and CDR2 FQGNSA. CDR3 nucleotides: TGTGCCAGCAGCTTAGTCGGTTCCGCCTCTGGGGCCAACGTCCTGACTTTC. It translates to CASSLVGSASGANVLTF. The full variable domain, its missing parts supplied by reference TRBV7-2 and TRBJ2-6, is GAGVSQSPSNKVTEKGKDVELRCDPISGHTALYWYRQSLGQGLEFLIYFQGNSAPDKSGLPSDRFSAERTGGSVSTLTIQRTQQEDSAVYLCASSLVGSASGANVLTFGAGSRLTVL.

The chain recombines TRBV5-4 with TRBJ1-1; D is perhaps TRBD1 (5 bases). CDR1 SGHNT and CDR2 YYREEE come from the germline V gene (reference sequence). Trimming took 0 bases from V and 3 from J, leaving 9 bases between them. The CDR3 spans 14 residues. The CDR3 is CASSLDGADTEAFF. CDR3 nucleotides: TGTGCCAGCAGCTTGGACGGGGCAGACACTGAAGCTTTCTTT.

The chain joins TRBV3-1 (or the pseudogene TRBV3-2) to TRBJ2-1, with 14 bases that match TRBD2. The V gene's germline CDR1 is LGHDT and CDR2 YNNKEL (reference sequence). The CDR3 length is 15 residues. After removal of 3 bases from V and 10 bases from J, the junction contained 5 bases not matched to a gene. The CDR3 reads CASSQTSGGAYEQFF. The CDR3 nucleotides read TGTGCCAGCAGCCAGACTAGCGGGGGGGCCTACGAGCAGTTCTTC.

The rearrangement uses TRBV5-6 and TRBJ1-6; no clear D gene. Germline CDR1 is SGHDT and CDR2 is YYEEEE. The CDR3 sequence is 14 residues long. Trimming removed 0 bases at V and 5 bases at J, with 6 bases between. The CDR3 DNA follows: TGTGCCAGCAGCTTGGGGATCAATAATTCACCCCTCCACTTT. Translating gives CASSLGINNSPLHF.

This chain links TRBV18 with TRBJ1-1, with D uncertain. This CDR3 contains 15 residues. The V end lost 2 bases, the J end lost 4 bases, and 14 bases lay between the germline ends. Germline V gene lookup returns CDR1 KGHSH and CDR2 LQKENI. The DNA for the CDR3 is TGTGCCAGCTCACCAGAGGCAGGCCGGACCACTGAAGCTTTCTTT. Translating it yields CASSPEAGRTTEAFF.

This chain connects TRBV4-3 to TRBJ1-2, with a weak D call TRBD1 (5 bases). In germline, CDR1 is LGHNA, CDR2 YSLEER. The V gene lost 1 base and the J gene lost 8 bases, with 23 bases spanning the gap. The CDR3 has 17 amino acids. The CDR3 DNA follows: TGCGCCAGCAGCCAAGGGGCAACCCAGGGATTAAGTCGGGGCTACACCTTC. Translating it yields CASSQGATQGLSRGYTF.

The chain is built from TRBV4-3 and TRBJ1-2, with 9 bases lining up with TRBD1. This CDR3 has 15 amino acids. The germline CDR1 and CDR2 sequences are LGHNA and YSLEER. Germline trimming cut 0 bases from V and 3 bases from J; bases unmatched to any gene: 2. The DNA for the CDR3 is TGCGCCAGCAGCCAAGAGGGACAGGGAGACTATGGCTACACCTTC. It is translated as CASSQEGQGDYGYTF.

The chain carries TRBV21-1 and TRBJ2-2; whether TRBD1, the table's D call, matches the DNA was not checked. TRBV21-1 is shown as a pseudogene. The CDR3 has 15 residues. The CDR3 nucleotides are TGTGCCAGCAGCAAAGGGTTTAGGGGGCCCGGGGAGCTGTTTTTT. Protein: CASSKGFRGPGELFF.

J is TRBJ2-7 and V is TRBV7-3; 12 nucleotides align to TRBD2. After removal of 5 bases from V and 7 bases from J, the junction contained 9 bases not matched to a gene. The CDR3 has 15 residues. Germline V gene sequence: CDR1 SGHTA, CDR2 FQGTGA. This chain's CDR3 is CASSEGLAGPEEQYF. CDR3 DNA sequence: TGTGCCAGCAGCGAGGGACTAGCGGGCCCCGAGGAGCAGTACTTC. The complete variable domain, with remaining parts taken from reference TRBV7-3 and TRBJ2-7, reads GAGVSQTPSNKVTEKGKYVELRCDPISGHTALYWYRQSLGQGPEFLIYFQGTGAADDSGLPNDRFFAVRPEGSVSTLKIQRTERGDSAVYLCASSEGLAGPEEQYFGPGTRLTVT.

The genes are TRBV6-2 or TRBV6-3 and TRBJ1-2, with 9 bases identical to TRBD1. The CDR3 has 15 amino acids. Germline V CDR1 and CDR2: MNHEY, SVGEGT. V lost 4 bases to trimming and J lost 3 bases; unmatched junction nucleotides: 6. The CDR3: CASSSRDREYYGYTF. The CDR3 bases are TGTGCCAGCAGTTCCCGGGACAGGGAGTACTATGGCTACACCTTC.

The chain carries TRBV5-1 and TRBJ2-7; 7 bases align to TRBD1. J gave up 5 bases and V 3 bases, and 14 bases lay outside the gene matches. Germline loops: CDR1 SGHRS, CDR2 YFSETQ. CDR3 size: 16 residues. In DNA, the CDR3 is TGCGCCAGCAGCTCAGTACCACAGGGGATAAGAAACGAGCAGTACTTC. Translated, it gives CASSSVPQGIRNEQYF.

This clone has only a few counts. CDR3 coding DNA: TGTGCCAGCAGTTTACAGGGGCGGTACACTGAAGCTTTCTTT. Its protein is CASSLQGRYTEAFF. The V gene is TRBV6-5, the J gene TRBJ1-1, with TRBD1 matching over 7 bases. The length of the CDR3 is 14 residues. J lost 3 bases, V lost 4 bases, and 5 bases had no gene match. Germline CDR1 MNHEY, CDR2 SVGAGI.

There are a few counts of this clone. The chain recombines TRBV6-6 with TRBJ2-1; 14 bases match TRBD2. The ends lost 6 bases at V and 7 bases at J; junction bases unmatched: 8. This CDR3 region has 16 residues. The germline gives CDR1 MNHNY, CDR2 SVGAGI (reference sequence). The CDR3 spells CASSATSGGASNEQFF. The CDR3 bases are TGTGCCAGCAGCGCGACTAGCGGGGGGGCCTCAAATGAGCAGTTCTTC.